This entry lists 21 T cell receptor beta chains sequenced from one sample in a study of control samples from healthy donors and cancer patients. The data were produced by immunoSEQ multiplex PCR, yet TCRdb's version contains in-frame clones alone and is incomplete. Of fewer than 150,000 clones in the sample, around 93% are singletons; the top ten hold about 9%. Specimen: blood. The receptor set was obtained from a man between 18 and 29 years old in good health.

The chain joins TRBV27 to TRBJ2-7; D remains ambiguous. Trimming cost V 3 bases and J 3 bases, with 9 bases left between them. The CDR3 length is 13 residues. Per germline, CDR1 MNHEY and CDR2 SMNVEV (reference sequence). As DNA, the CDR3 is TGTGCCAGCAGTTTTGCAGACAACTACGAGCAGTACTTC. Protein sequence: CASSFADNYEQYF.

A few counts support this clone. The chain is built from TRBV6-5 and TRBJ2-7, with a tentative D call TRBD1 (6 bases). Per the germline V gene, CDR1 is MNHEY and CDR2 is SVGAGI. The CDR3 is 15 residues long. Trimming took 4 bases from V and 4 from J, leaving 17 bases between them. CDR3 residues: CASSSLTGASYEQYF. Here the CDR3 DNA reads TGTGCCAGCAGTTCCCTGACAGGCGCTAGTTACGAGCAGTACTTC.

The chain joins TRBV30 to TRBJ1-2; possible D gene TRBD1, 5 bases. V lost 2 bases and J 1 base, leaving 11 bases between the germline ends. This CDR3 has 14 residues. Per germline, CDR1 GTSNPN and CDR2 SVGIG (reference sequence). The CDR3 DNA sequence: TGTGCCTGGAGTATCGGGACCGATAACTATGGCTACACCTTC. It yields the protein CAWSIGTDNYGYTF.

The chain has TRBV4-1 and TRBJ2-7; TRBD2 matches 9 bases. J was trimmed by 3 bases and V by 1 base; bases with no gene match: 4. From germline, CDR1 is MGHRA and CDR2 YSYEKL. CDR3 length: 15 residues. In nucleotides, the CDR3 is TGCGCCAGCAGCCAAGGTGCGGGGGGGTTCTACGAGCAGTACTTC. Residues: CASSQGAGGFYEQYF.

The chain has TRBV7-9 and TRBJ1-2; D ambiguous. The CDR3 is 14 amino acids. The V gene's germline CDR1 is SEHNR and CDR2 FQNEAQ (reference sequence). Trimming shortened V by 1 base and J by 5 bases, and 11 bases separated the two germline ends. CDR3 amino acids: CASSLGEAFYGYTF. The CDR3 bases are TGTGCCAGCAGCTTAGGTGAAGCATTTTATGGCTACACCTTC.

Of note for this clone: The identical CDR3 is also encoded by other nucleotide sequences in the sample. V gene TRBV18 combines with J gene TRBJ1-1; D is perhaps TRBD1 (5 bases). Germline V gives CDR1 KGHSH, CDR2 LQKENI. The CDR3 covers 13 residues. The V and J ends lost 8 bases and 2 bases respectively, with 12 bases between them. As DNA, the CDR3 is TGTGCCAGCGCCGGGGACGGAAACACTGAAGCTTTCTTT. It codes for CASAGDGNTEAFF.

This clone was observed a single time. V and J are TRBV2 and TRBJ2-5, with 8 bases lining up with TRBD2. The germline V gene has CDR1 SNHLY and CDR2 FYNNEI. CDR3 length equals 15 residues. V lost 7 bases and J lost 4; bases outside the gene matches: 11. CDR3 residues: CASNDGTRRVETQYF. The CDR3 DNA is TGTGCCAGCAACGACGGGACTAGACGGGTAGAGACCCAGTACTTC.

The chain has TRBV18 and TRBJ2-1, with 9 bases matching TRBD1. The length of the CDR3 is 16 residues. The germline V gene encodes CDR1 KGHSH and CDR2 LQKENI. The V gene end was trimmed by 0 bases and the J gene end by 4 bases; junction bases not matched to a gene: 4. The CDR3 spells CASSPPGQGPYNEQFF. The CDR3 nucleotides read TGTGCCAGCTCACCACCGGGACAGGGTCCATACAATGAGCAGTTCTTC.

The chain is built from TRBV6-5 and TRBJ1-2; TRBD1 matches at 7 bases. This CDR3 is built from 13 residues. Trimming took 7 bases from V and 8 from J; bases not matched to a gene: 10. The germline gives CDR1 MNHEY, CDR2 SVGAGI. The CDR3 loop reads CASNKQGSRGYTF. The DNA for the CDR3 is TGTGCCAGCAACAAACAGGGGTCACGAGGCTACACCTTC.

The rearrangement links TRBV6-1 to TRBJ1-1; 7 nucleotides match TRBD1. Germline CDR1 reads MNHNS; CDR2 reads SASEGT. CDR3 length: 16 residues. With V trimmed by 2 bases and J by 6 bases, 12 bases remained unmatched. The CDR3 sequence: CASSERGEGAGSEAFF. The DNA of the CDR3 is TGTGCCAGCAGTGAACGGGGAGAGGGGGCCGGCTCTGAAGCTTTCTTT.

This clone was picked up one time. The rearrangement links TRBV7-2 to TRBJ1-2; D unclear. Trimming removed 6 bases from V and 3 bases from J, with 8 bases in between. Germline CDR1 is SGHTA and CDR2 is FQGNSA. The CDR3 covers 12 residues. CDR3 bases: TGTGCCAGCAGTTATTGGCACTATGGCTACACCTTC. It encodes CASSYWHYGYTF. The full variable domain, completed using reference TRBV7-2 and TRBJ1-2, is GAGVSQSPSNKVTEKGKDVELRCDPISGHTALYWYRQSLGQGLEFLIYFQGNSAPDKSGLPSDRFSAERTGGSVSTLTIQRTQQEDSAVYLCASSYWHYGYTFGSGTRLTVV.

The rearrangement joins TRBV5-4 to TRBJ1-1; TRBD1 is a possible D gene (5 bases). V was trimmed by 2 bases and J by 6 bases, leaving 11 bases between them. The CDR3 runs to 13 residues. Germline assignment: CDR1 SGHNT and CDR2 YYREEE (reference sequence). The CDR3: CASSFQGESEAFF. The CDR3 region has the DNA TGTGCCAGCAGCTTCCAGGGTGAATCTGAAGCTTTCTTT.

The chain joins TRBV6-4 to TRBJ2-1; TRBD2 agrees at 10 bases. J gave up 9 bases and V 3 bases, and 8 bases lay outside the gene matches. This CDR3 has 15 amino acids. Germline values: CDR1 MRHNA, CDR2 SNTAGT. CDR3 region: CASSELAGNRGEQFF. The CDR3 nucleotides are TGTGCCAGCAGTGAACTAGCGGGGAACCGGGGTGAGCAGTTCTTC.

The chain couples TRBV4-2 to TRBJ2-3; weak D call: TRBD1 (5 bases). Between the trimmed V and J ends, which lost 0 bases and 2 bases, there was a span of 12 bases. This CDR3 spans 16 amino acids. CDR1 is LGHNA, CDR2 YNFKEQ, per germline. DNA of the CDR3: TGTGCCAGCAGCCAAGATCTGGGGCAGAACACAGATACGCAGTATTTT. Translation gives CASSQDLGQNTDTQYF.

This clone was detected only a few times. The chain is built from TRBV27 and TRBJ2-5; D is unresolved. The CDR3 consists of 14 residues. V was shortened by 7 bases and J by 5 bases, with 17 bases between the two germline ends. From germline, CDR1 is MNHEY and CDR2 SMNVEV (reference sequence). The CDR3, as DNA: TGTGCCAGCAAGGTGACGGCCTGGATGGAGACCCAGTACTTC. Its translation: CASKVTAWMETQYF.

The CDR3 region is CASSVGDGLNQPQHF. In DNA, the CDR3 is TGTGCCAGCAGCGTAGGGGACGGCCTCAATCAGCCCCAGCATTTT. The chain uses TRBV9 and TRBJ1-5; possible D gene TRBD1, 5 bases. V lost 0 bases and J lost 3, with 10 bases in between. The germline V gene has CDR1 SGDLS and CDR2 YYNGEE. This CDR3 has 15 residues.

The chain carries TRBV5-1 and TRBJ2-1, with 14 bases aligning to TRBD2. V dropped 3 bases and J dropped 12; count of bases not matched to a gene: 8. The CDR3 spans 15 residues. In germline, CDR1 is SGHRS, CDR2 YFSETQ. The DNA for the CDR3 is TGCGCCAGCAGCTCCGAACCGGGACTAGCGGGGGTGCAGTTCTTC. Protein: CASSSEPGLAGVQFF.

The rearrangement links TRBV12-3 or TRBV12-4 to TRBJ1-2; D ambiguous. This CDR3 has 13 residues. The V gene lost 1 base and the J gene lost 7 bases, with 10 bases spanning the gap. The CDR3 protein is CASSLDRLGGYTF. CDR3 DNA: TGTGCCAGCAGTTTAGACCGGCTAGGTGGCTACACCTTC.

The V gene is TRBV7-8, the J gene TRBJ1-2; no reliable D call. The CDR3 covers 15 residues. Looked up from germline, CDR1 is SGHVS and CDR2 is FQNEAQ. V lost 2 bases and J 2 bases, leaving 12 bases between the germline ends. The CDR3 nucleotides are TGTGCCAGCAGCTTATCGGGAGGGAGAAACTATGGCTACACCTTC. It is translated as CASSLSGGRNYGYTF.

Here the CDR3 reads CAISEFYNEQFF. For the CDR3, the DNA is TGTGCCATCAGTGAGTTTTACAATGAGCAGTTCTTC. The J gene is TRBJ2-1, the V gene TRBV10-3; no clear D gene. The V end was cut by 1 base, the J end by 4 bases, with 2 bases between. Germline loops: CDR1 ENHRY, CDR2 SYGVKD. This CDR3 is built from 12 residues.

The chain links TRBV19 to TRBJ1-2; the D is unclear. The germline V gene has CDR1 LNHDA and CDR2 SQIVND (reference sequence). V lost 6 bases and J lost 3, with 17 bases in between. The CDR3 loop spans 15 amino acids. The CDR3 DNA reads as TGTGCCAGTAGCCCGCCGGAACCGACCTACTATGGCTACACCTTC. Encoded protein: CASSPPEPTYYGYTF.